A single sample is the source of the 3 T cell receptor beta chains below, sequenced in a study of identical twins. TCRdb reprocessed the 5' RACE reads via MiXCR and lists one record per CDR3 protein. The sample consists of nearly 650,000 distinct CDR3 sequences, 7% to 7.5% of them appearing once. This sample also appeared in a second study, on yellow fever vaccine responses in identical twins.

Specimen: PBMCs. These receptors all stem from a woman younger than 35 in good health.

This chain joins TRBV5-6 and TRBJ2-5; D assignment may be TRBD1 or TRBD2 (5 bases each). The V end was cut by 2 bases, the J end by 4 bases, with 18 bases between. This CDR3 has 16 amino acids. Per germline, CDR1 SGHDT and CDR2 YYEEEE. The chain's CDR3 is CASSLPIRDARETQYF. The CDR3 DNA follows: TGTGCCAGCAGCTTACCGATCCGGGACGCCAGAGAGACCCAGTACTTC.

This chain links TRBV3-1 with TRBJ2-5; 8 nucleotides align to TRBD2. CDR1 and CDR2 (germline): LGHDT, YNNKEL (reference sequence). This CDR3 contains 17 residues. J was trimmed by 4 bases and V by 1 base; bases with no gene match: 11. The CDR3 loop reads CASSQGLAGGSRETQYF. The CDR3 DNA is TGTGCCAGCAGCCAAGGGTTGGCGGGGGGTTCGAGAGAGACCCAGTACTTC.

This clonotype has only a few counts. This chain links TRBV4-1 with TRBJ2-3, with 10 bases lining up with TRBD2. Germline CDR1 is MGHRA and CDR2 is YSYEKL. The V and J ends lost 0 bases and 2 bases, in that order; junction bases with no gene match: 8. This CDR3 is 18 amino acids long. Here the CDR3 reads CASSQEKRTSGYTDTQYF. The CDR3 coding sequence is TGCGCCAGCAGCCAAGAAAAGAGGACTAGCGGATACACAGATACGCAGTATTTT.